This TCR beta chain was sequenced for a study of OX40 agonist ivuxolimab in advanced cancers. Study context: Patients got intravenous ivuxolimab at 0.01 to 10 mg/kg every 2 weeks. Study-level points and caveats: In CD8+ T cells, expanded clones were on average more numerous than in CD4+. Among the nonresponders, some also had low normalized T-cell clonal expansion.

A few counts support this clone. As yet, its antigen is unknown. Some clones are missing from TCRdb's copy, which holds only in-frame ones; the method was immunoSEQ multiplex PCR. Of under 45,000 clones listed, less than 85% are singletons. V gave up 3 bases and J gave up 2 bases, with 14 bases separating them. CDR1 is KGHSH, CDR2 LQKENI, per germline. This CDR3 comprises 15 residues. The V and J genes are TRBV18 and TRBJ2-7; D not certain. This receptor was taken from an adult with an advanced solid tumor such as melanoma, head and neck, liver or kidney cancer. Sequencing used CD4+ or CD8+ T cells sorted from blood, obtained in a trial of the OX40 agonist ivuxolimab. CDR3 nucleotides: TGTGCCAGCTCACCTAAAGCAGGCCTAACCTACGAGCAGTACTTC. Residues: CASSPKAGLTYEQYF.